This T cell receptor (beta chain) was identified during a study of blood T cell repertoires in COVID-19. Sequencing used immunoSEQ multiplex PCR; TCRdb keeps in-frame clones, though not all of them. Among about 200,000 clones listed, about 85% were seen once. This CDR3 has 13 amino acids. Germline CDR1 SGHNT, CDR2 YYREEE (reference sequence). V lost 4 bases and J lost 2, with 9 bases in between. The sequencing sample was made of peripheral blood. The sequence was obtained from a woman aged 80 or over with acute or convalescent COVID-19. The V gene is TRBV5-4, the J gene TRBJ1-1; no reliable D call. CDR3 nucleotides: TGTGCCAGCAGCCGAGGCCCTAACACTGAAGCTTTCTTT. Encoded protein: CASSRGPNTEAFF.